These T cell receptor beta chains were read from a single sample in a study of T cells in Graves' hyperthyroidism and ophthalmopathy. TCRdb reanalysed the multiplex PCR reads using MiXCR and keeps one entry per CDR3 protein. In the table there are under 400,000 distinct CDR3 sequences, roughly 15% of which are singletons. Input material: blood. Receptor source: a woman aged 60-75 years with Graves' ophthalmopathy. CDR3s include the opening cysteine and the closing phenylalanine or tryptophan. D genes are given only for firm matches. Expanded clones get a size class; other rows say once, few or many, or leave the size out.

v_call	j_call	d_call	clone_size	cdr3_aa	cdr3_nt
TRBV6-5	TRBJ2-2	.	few	CASSYSGGRGTGELFF	TGTGCCAGCAGTTACTCGGGGGGGCGAGGCACCGGGGAGCTGTTTTTT
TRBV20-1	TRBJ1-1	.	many	CSARDRGKTEAFF	TGCAGTGCTAGAGATCGGGGGAAAACTGAAGCTTTCTTT
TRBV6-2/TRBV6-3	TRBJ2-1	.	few	CASSVIADAYEQFF	TGTGCCAGCAGCGTAATAGCGGATGCCTATGAGCAGTTCTTC
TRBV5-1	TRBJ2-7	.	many	CASSLGPAARDTPYEQYF	TGCGCCAGCAGCTTGGGGCCGGCAGCCCGGGACACCCCCTACGAGCAGTACTTC
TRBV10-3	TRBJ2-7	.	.	CAISPSGSYEQYF	TGTGCCATCAGTCCCAGCGGCTCCTACGAGCAGTACTTC
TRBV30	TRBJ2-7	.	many	CAWSVRGGYEQYF	TGTGCCTGGAGTGTACGAGGCGGGTACGAGCAGTACTTC
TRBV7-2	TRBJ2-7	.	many	CASSLAGPAYEQYF	TGTGCCAGCAGCTTAGCGGGACCAGCCTACGAGCAGTACTTC
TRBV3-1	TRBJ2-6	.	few	CASSQALRILNVLTF	TGTGCCAGCAGCCAAGCCCTTAGGATCCTGAACGTCCTGACTTTC
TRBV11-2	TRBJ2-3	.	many	CASSLVPGVGTDTQYF	TGTGCCAGCAGCTTAGTGCCGGGAGTGGGCACAGATACGCAGTATTTT
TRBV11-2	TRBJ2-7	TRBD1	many	CASSSSVGTGSYEQYF	TGTGCCAGCAGCTCCTCCGTGGGGACAGGCTCCTACGAGCAGTACTTC
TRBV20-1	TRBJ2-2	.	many	CSAREGLLRGQLFF	TGCAGTGCTAGAGAGGGACTTTTACGTGGGCAGCTGTTTTTT
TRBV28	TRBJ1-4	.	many	CASRPAGTNEKLFF	TGTGCCAGCAGGCCGGCTGGCACTAATGAAAAACTGTTTTTT
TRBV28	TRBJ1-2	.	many	CASSPPTPLGGYTF	TGTGCCAGCAGTCCCCCCACGCCGCTGGGAGGCTACACCTTC
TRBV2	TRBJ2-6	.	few	CASSQQGEAGANVLTF	TGTGCCAGCAGCCAACAGGGAGAAGCTGGGGCCAACGTCCTGACTTTC
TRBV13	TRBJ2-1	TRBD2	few	CASRIGTSGRGEQFF	TGCGCCAGCAGAATCGGGACTAGCGGGAGAGGTGAGCAGTTCTTC
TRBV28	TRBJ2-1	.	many	CASSSYPNEQFF	TGTGCCAGCAGTTCTTACCCCAATGAGCAGTTCTTC
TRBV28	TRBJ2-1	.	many	CASSTPRRDEQFF	TGTGCCAGCAGTACCCCCCGGCGGGATGAGCAGTTCTTC
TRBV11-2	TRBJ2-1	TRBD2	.	CASSLIRTRRAPEQFF	TGTGCCAGTAGCTTAATCCGGACTAGGAGGGCACCCGAGCAGTTCTTC
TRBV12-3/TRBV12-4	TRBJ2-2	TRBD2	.	CASDGGENTGELFF	TGTGCCTCCGACGGGGGGGAGAACACCGGGGAGCTGTTTTTT
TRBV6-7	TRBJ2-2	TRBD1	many	CASSDTPSGTGDNTGELFF	TGTGCCAGCAGTGACACACCGAGTGGGACAGGGGATAACACCGGGGAGCTGTTTTTT
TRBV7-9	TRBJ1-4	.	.	CASSLKGEEKLFF	TGTGCCAGCAGCTTAAAAGGGGAAGAAAAACTGTTTTTT
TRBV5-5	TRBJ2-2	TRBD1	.	CASSFGDRTIGELFF	TGTGCCAGCAGCTTCGGGGACAGGACTATCGGGGAGCTGTTTTTT
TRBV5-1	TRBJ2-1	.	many	CASKGVSYNEQFF	TGCGCCAGCAAGGGGGTTTCCTACAATGAGCAGTTCTTC
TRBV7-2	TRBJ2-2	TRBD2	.	CASSLDAGAPGELFF	TGTGCCAGCAGCTTGGACGCGGGAGCGCCCGGGGAGCTGTTTTTT
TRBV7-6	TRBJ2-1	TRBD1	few	CASSIDRGLGNEQFF	TGTGCCAGCAGCATAGACAGGGGGCTGGGCAATGAGCAGTTCTTC
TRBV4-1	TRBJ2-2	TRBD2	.	CASSQVLVAGSFGGELFF	TGCGCCAGCAGCCAAGTGTTGGTAGCGGGTTCCTTTGGCGGGGAGCTGTTTTTT
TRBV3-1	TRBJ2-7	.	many	CASSQANIDEQYF	TGTGCCAGCAGCCAAGCGAATATCGACGAGCAGTACTTC
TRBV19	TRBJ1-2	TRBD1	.	CASLQGVYGYTF	TGTGCCAGCCTACAGGGGGTCTACGGCTACACCTTC
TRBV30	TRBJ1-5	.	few	CAWSVGYRDQPQHF	TGTGCCTGGAGTGTAGGGTACAGGGATCAGCCCCAGCATTTT
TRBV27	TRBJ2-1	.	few	CASSLVVAGSYNEQFF	TGTGCCAGCAGTTTGGTCGTGGCGGGGTCCTACAATGAGCAGTTCTTC
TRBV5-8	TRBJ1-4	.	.	CASSYGGGNEKLFF	TGTGCCAGCAGCTACGGAGGGGGTAATGAAAAACTGTTTTTT
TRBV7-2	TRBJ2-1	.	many	CASTLGGGSSSYNEQFF	TGTGCCAGCACTCTTGGGGGTGGCAGCAGCTCCTACAATGAGCAGTTCTTC
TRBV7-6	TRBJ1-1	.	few	CASSLASPGAGNTEAFF	TGTGCCAGCAGCTTAGCGAGCCCAGGGGCGGGGAACACTGAAGCTTTCTTT
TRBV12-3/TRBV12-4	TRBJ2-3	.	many	CASSRGLPDTQYF	TGTGCCAGCAGCCGGGGACTCCCAGATACGCAGTATTTT
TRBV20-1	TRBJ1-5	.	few	CSAGEAGEYSNQPQHF	TGCAGTGCTGGGGAGGCAGGGGAGTATAGCAATCAGCCCCAGCATTTT
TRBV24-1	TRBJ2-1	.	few	CATSDSAGSYNEQFF	TGTGCCACCAGTGATTCGGCGGGCTCCTACAATGAGCAGTTCTTC